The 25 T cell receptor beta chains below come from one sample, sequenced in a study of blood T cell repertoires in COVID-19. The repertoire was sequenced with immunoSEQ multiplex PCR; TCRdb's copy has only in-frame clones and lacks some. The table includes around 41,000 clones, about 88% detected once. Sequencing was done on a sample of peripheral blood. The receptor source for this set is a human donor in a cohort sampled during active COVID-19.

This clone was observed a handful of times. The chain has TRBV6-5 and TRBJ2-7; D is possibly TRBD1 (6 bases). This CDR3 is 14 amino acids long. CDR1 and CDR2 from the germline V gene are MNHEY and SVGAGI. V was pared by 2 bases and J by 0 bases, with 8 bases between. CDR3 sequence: CASSYGDNSYEQYF. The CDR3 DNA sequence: TGTGCCAGCAGTTACGGGGACAACTCCTACGAGCAGTACTTC.

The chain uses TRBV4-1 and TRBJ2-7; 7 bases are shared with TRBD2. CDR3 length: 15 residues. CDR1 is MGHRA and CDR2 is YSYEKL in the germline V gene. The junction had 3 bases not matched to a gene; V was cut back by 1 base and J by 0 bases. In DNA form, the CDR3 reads TGCGCCAGCAGCCAAGTGCCTAGCGGCTCCTACGAGCAGTACTTC. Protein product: CASSQVPSGSYEQYF.

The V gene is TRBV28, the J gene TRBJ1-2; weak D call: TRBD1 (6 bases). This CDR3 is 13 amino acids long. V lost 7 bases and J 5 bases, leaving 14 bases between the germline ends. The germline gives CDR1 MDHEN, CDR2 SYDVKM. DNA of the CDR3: TGTGCCAGCACCCCGACAGGAGCTTATGGCTACACCTTC. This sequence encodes CASTPTGAYGYTF.

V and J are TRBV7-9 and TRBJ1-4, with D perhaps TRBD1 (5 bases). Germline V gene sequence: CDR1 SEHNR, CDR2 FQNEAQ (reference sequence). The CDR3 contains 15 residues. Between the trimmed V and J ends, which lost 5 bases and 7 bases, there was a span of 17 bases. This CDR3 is CASSPPWGDPEKLFF. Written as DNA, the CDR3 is TGTGCCAGCAGCCCCCCCTGGGGGGACCCTGAAAAACTGTTTTTT.

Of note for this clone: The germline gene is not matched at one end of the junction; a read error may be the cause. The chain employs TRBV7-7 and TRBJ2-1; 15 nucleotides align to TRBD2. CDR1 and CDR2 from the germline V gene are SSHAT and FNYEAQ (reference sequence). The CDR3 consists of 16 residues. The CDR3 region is CASSPRTSGRANEQFF. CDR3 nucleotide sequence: TGTGCTAGCAGCCCAAGGACTAGCGGGAGGGCCAATGAGCAGTTCTTC.

CDR3 protein: CASSFSLASNEQFF. CDR3 nucleotides: TGTGCCAGCAGCTTTAGTCTAGCGAGCAATGAGCAGTTCTTC. The chain employs TRBV11-2 and TRBJ2-1; D might be TRBD2 (6 bases). Per germline, CDR1 SGHAT and CDR2 FQNNGV. V lost 3 bases, J lost 6 bases, and 12 bases lay in between. CDR3 length: 14 amino acids.

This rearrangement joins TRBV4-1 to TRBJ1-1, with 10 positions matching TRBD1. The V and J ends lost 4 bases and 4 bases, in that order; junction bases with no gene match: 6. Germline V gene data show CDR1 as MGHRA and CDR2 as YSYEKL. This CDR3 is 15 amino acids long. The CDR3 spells CASSPRDRGITEAFF. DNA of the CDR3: TGCGCCAGCAGCCCCCGGGACAGGGGAATCACTGAAGCTTTCTTT.

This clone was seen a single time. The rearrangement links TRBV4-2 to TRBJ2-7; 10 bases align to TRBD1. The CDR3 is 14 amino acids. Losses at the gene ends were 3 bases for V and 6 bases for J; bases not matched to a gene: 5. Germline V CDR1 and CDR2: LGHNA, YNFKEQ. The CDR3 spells CASSQTDRGSEQYF. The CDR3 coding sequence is TGTGCCAGCAGCCAGACGGACAGGGGGTCCGAGCAGTACTTC.

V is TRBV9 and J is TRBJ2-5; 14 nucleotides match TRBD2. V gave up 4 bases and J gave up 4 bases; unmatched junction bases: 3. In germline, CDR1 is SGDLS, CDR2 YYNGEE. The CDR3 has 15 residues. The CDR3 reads CASSRGLAGGETQYF. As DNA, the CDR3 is TGTGCCAGCAGCCGTGGACTAGCGGGAGGAGAGACCCAGTACTTC.

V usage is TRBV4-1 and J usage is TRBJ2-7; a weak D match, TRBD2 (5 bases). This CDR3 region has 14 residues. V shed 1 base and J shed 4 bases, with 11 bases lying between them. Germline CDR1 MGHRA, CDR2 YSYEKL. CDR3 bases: TGCGCCAGCAGCCAAGTCGAACGGGGATACGAGCAGTACTTC. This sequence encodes CASSQVERGYEQYF.

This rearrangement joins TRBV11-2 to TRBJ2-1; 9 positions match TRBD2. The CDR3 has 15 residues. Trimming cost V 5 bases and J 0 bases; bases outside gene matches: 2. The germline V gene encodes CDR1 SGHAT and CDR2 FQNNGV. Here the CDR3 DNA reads TGTGCCAGCAGCGTTAGCGGGAGCTCCTACAATGAGCAGTTCTTC. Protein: CASSVSGSSYNEQFF.

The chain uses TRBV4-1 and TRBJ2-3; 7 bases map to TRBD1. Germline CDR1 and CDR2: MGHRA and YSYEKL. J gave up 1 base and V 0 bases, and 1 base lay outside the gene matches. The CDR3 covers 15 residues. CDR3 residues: CASSQDGTGTDTQYF. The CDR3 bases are TGCGCCAGCAGCCAAGATGGGACAGGCACAGATACGCAGTATTTT.

CDR3 coding DNA: TGTGCCAGCAGTGACAGGGGCTACGAGCAGTACTTC. It encodes CASSDRGYEQYF. The gene calls are TRBV2 and TRBJ2-7, with TRBD1 as a possible D gene (6 bases). Germline V gene lookup returns CDR1 SNHLY and CDR2 FYNNEI. Trimming removed 3 bases at V and 3 bases at J, with 6 bases between. The CDR3 contains 12 residues. Complete variable domain (other parts from reference TRBV2 and TRBJ2-7): EPEVTQTPSHQVTQMGQEVILRCVPISNHLYFYWYRQILGQKVEFLVSFYNNEISEKSEIFDDQFSVERPDGSNFTLKIRSTKLEDSAMYFCASSDRGYEQYFGPGTRLTVT.

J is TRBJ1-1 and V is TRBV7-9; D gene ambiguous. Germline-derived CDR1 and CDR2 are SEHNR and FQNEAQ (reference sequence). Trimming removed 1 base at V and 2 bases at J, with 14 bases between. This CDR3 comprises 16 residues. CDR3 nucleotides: TGTGCCAGCAGCTTAGTTCCTCGGGTATCAAACACTGAAGCTTTCTTT. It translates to CASSLVPRVSNTEAFF.

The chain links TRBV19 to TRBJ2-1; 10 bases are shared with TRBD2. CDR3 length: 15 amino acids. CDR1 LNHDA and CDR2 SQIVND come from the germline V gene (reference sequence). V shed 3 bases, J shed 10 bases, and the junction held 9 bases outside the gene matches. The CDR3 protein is CASSIASGSRREQFF. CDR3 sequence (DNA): TGTGCCAGTAGTATCGCTAGCGGGAGTAGAAGGGAGCAGTTCTTC.

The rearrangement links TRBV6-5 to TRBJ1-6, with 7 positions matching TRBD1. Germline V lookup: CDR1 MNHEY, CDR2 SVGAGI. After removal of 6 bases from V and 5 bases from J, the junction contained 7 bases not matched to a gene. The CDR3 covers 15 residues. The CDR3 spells CASSKTGRDNSPLHF. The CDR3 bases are TGTGCCAGCAGCAAGACAGGGCGGGATAATTCACCCCTCCACTTT.

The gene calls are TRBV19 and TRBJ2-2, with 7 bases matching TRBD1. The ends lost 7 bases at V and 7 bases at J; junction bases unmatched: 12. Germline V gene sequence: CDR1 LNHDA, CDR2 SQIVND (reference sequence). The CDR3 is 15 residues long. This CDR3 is CASKQGNLLFGELFF. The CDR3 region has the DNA TGTGCCAGTAAACAGGGGAACCTTTTATTCGGGGAGCTGTTTTTT.

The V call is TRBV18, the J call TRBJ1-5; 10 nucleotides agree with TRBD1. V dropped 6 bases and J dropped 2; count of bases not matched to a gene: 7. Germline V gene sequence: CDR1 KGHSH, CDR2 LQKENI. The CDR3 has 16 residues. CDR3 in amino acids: CASSPTGTGGNQPQHF. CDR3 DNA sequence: TGTGCCAGCTCGCCCACCGGGACAGGGGGCAATCAGCCCCAGCATTTT.

CDR3 sequence reads: CASSALGLAATDTQYF. The CDR3 DNA reads TGTGCCAGCAGCGCCCTTGGACTAGCGGCAACAGATACGCAGTATTTT. The V and J genes are TRBV9 and TRBJ2-3; 10 nucleotides agree with TRBD2. This CDR3 region has 16 residues. Germline CDR1 SGDLS, CDR2 YYNGEE. Trimming took 3 bases from V and 3 from J; bases not matched to a gene: 7.

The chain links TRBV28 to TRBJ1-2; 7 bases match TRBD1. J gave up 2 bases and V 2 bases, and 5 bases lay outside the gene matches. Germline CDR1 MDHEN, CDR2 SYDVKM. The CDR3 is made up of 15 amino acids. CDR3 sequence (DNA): TGTGCCAGCAGTTTAACCGACAGGGAGAACTATGGCTACACCTTC. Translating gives CASSLTDRENYGYTF.

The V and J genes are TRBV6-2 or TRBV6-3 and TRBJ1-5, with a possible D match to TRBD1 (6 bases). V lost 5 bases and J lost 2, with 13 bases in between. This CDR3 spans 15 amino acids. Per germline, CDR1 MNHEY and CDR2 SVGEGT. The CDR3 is CASSTSNRGNQPQHF. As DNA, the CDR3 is TGTGCCAGCAGTACGAGCAACAGGGGCAATCAGCCCCAGCATTTT.

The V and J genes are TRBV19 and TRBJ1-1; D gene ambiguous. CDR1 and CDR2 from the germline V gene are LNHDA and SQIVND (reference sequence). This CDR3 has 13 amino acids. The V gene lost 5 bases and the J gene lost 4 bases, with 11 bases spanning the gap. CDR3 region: CASSARTFTEAFF. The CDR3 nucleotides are TGTGCCAGTAGTGCCCGGACTTTCACTGAAGCTTTCTTT.

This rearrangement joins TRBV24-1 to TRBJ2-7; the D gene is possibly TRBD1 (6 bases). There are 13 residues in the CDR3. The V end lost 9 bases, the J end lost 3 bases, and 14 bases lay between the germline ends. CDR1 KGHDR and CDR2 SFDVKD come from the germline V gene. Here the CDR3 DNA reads TGTGCCACCGAGGACAGTTGGAGCTACGAGCAGTACTTC. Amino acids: CATEDSWSYEQYF.

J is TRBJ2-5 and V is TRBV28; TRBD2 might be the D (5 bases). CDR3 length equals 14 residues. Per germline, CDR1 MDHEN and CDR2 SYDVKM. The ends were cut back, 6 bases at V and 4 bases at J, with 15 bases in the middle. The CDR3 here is CASSAPLAGETQYF. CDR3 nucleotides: TGTGCCAGCAGCGCCCCTCTTGCGGGAGAGACCCAGTACTTC.

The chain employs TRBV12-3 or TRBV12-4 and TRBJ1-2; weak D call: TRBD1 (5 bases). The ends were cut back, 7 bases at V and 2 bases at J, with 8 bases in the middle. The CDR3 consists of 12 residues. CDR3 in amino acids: CASKRQNYGYTF. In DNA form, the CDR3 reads TGTGCCAGCAAACGACAGAACTATGGCTACACCTTC.